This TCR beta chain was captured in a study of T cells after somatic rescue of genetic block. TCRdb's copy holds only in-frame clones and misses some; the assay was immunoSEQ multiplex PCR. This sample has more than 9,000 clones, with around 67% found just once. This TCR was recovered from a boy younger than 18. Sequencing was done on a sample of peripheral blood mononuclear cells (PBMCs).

DNA for the CDR3: TGTGCCAGCAGCTTACCCGGGACAGGGCCTGGTCTGGAGGACACTGAAGCTTTCTTT. Amino acids: CASSLPGTGPGLEDTEAFF. The chain carries TRBV7-4 and TRBJ1-1; 9 nucleotides align to TRBD1. This CDR3 spans 19 amino acids. Germline V gene data show CDR1 as SGHVT and CDR2 as SQSDAQ. Trimming cost V 2 bases and J 3 bases; bases outside gene matches: 16. The full variable domain, completed using reference TRBV7-4 and TRBJ1-1, is GAGVSQSPRYKVAKRGRDVALRCDSISGHVTLYWYRQTLGQGSEVLTYSQSDAQRDKSGRPSGRFSAERPERSVSTLKIQRTEQGDSAVYLCASSLPGTGPGLEDTEAFFGQGTRLTVV.